This is a list of T cell receptor beta chains from one sample in a study of T cell responses to AZD1222 COVID-19 vaccine. Profiled with immunoSEQ multiplex PCR; TCRdb holds only in-frame clones, not every one. The table includes roughly 180,000 clones, 70% to 90% detected once. The sequenced sample was peripheral blood, obtained on day 0 of AZD1222 vaccination. The receptors derive from an adult in good health. CDR3s include the opening cysteine and the closing phenylalanine or tryptophan. D genes are given only for firm matches. Clone size is stated in some rows and not others, as once, few, many or a class when expanded.

>TRBV7-2|.|TRBJ1-2|15|.
TGTGCCAGCAGCTTACTCGGCATAGTAAAAGAGGGCTATACCTTC
CASSLLGIVKEGYTF
>TRBV6-2/TRBV6-3|TRBD1|TRBJ2-3|18|.
TGTGCCAGCAGTTACTTGACAGGGGGCGGCCTTGGCACAGATACGCAGTATTTT
CASSYLTGGGLGTDTQYF
>TRBV9|TRBD2|TRBJ2-7|14|few
TGTGCCAGCAGCTACACTAGCGGGAGGGCCGAGCAGTACTTC
CASSYTSGRAEQYF
>TRBV3-1/TRBV3-2|.|TRBJ2-7|14|few
TGTGCCAGCAGCCAAGTAGCGGTGGGTCTCGAGCAGTACTTC
CASSQVAVGLEQYF
>TRBV7-9|TRBD1|TRBJ2-2|15|.
TGTGCCAGCAGCCACAGGGGCCCGAACACCGGGGAGCTGTTTTTT
CASSHRGPNTGELFF
>TRBV30|TRBD1|TRBJ1-2|12|few
TGTGCCTGGGGAGGCAGGGGGCAAGGCTACACCTTC
CAWGGRGQGYTF
>TRBV15|TRBD1|TRBJ2-3|15|.
TGTGCCACCAGCAGAGGACAGGGGGGCACAGATACGCAGTATTTT
CATSRGQGGTDTQYF
>TRBV2|.|TRBJ1-1|16|.
TGTGCCAGCAGTGGGGAGGGGACACAAGCGAACACTGAAGCTTTCTTT
CASSGEGTQANTEAFF
>TRBV5-1|.|TRBJ1-2|17|.
TGCGCCAGCAGCTTTACAGGGAGGCGGGGTATGGACTATGGCTACACCTTC
CASSFTGRRGMDYGYTF
>TRBV19|.|TRBJ1-1|15|.
TGTGCCAGTAGTATAGGGGCAGGGAGAGACACTGAAGCTTTCTTT
CASSIGAGRDTEAFF
>TRBV9|.|TRBJ2-1|13|.
TGTGCCAGCAGCGTAGGTTACCCCAATGAGCAGTTCTTC
CASSVGYPNEQFF
>TRBV5-5|.|TRBJ2-5|12|.
TGTGCCAGCAGCTTGGGACGCGAGACCCAGTACTTC
CASSLGRETQYF
>TRBV5-1|TRBD2|TRBJ2-1|14|.
TGCGCCAGCCGAGCGGGAGGGCCTAGCAATGAGCAGTTCTTC
CASRAGGPSNEQFF
>TRBV28|.|TRBJ1-2|17|.
TGTGCCAGCAGTTTAGACCCCGTCCAGGGAGGGGTGGATGGCTACACCTTC
CASSLDPVQGGVDGYTF
>TRBV28|TRBD2|TRBJ2-1|14|.
TGTGCCAGCACCATTAGCGGGAGCTACAATGAGCAGTTCTTC
CASTISGSYNEQFF
>TRBV6-6|.|TRBJ1-6|11|.
TGTGCCAGCAGCCGTAATTCACCCCTCCACTTT
CASSRNSPLHF
>TRBV30|.|TRBJ1-2|13|.
TGTGCCTGGAGTGTAGGACCCACTTATGGCTACACCTTC
CAWSVGPTYGYTF
>TRBV30|TRBD2|TRBJ2-7|13|once
TGTGCCTGGAGTGGACTAGCGGGAAACGAGCAGTACTTC
CAWSGLAGNEQYF
>TRBV7-8|.|TRBJ2-1|16|.
TGTGCCAGCAGCTTAGCGGGGTCGGGCTCCTACAATGAGCAGTTCTTC
CASSLAGSGSYNEQFF
>TRBV9|TRBD1|TRBJ1-5|14|once
TGTGCCAGCAGCGTGGGGACAGGCTATCAGCCCCAGCATTTT
CASSVGTGYQPQHF
>TRBV25-1|.|TRBJ1-2|15|.
TGTGCCAGCAGTGAATTCCGCCCGGGTTCCGCGGGCTACACCTTC
CASSEFRPGSAGYTF
>TRBV3-1/TRBV3-2|.|TRBJ1-2|17|.
TGTGCCAGCAGCCTCGAGGGTCGAAGGGCGAGCATCTATGGCTACACCTTC
CASSLEGRRASIYGYTF
>TRBV7-6|.|TRBJ2-2|18|few
TGTGCCAGCAGCGCCACGACAATCCCAGGGGTAAACACCGGGGAGCTGTTTTTT
CASSATTIPGVNTGELFF
>TRBV5-4|TRBD1|TRBJ2-3|13|.
TGTGCCAGCAGTCCCAATAAGGGGGCTACGCAGTATTTT
CASSPNKGATQYF
>TRBV18|TRBD1|TRBJ1-1|14|.
TGTGCCAGCTCACCACGGTTACAGGGGACTGAAGCTTTCTTT
CASSPRLQGTEAFF
>TRBV18|.|TRBJ2-2|14|.
TGTGCCAGCTCACCACAGGGTTCGGCCGGGGAGCTGTTTTTT
CASSPQGSAGELFF
>TRBV5-8|.|TRBJ1-5|15|.
TGTGCCAGCAGCTTGGGTCTAGACGGCAATCAGCCCCAGCATTTT
CASSLGLDGNQPQHF
>TRBV11-2|.|TRBJ1-2|14|.
TGTGCCAGCAGCTTACAGGAAGGGGCCTATGGCTACACCTTC
CASSLQEGAYGYTF
>TRBV2|.|TRBJ1-6|16|.
TGTGCCAGCACCTCAATCCGGGAATGGACGGCCAGACCCCTCCACTTT
CASTSIREWTARPLHF
>TRBV5-6|.|TRBJ1-5|16|.
TGTGCCAGCAGCTTGGTGTGGGGGTATAGCAATCAGCCCCAGCATTTT
CASSLVWGYSNQPQHF
>TRBV21-1|.|TRBJ2-3|14|.
TGTGCCAGCCCCTGGAGGGCGGGGGCGGATACGCAGTATTTT
CASPWRAGADTQYF
>TRBV28|.|TRBJ1-2|13|.
TGTGCCAGCGAGGGGGAGGGAGGCTATGGCTACACCTTC
CASEGEGGYGYTF
>TRBV2|TRBD2|TRBJ2-5|12|.
TGTGCCACCGCAGCGGGGGGGGAGACCCAGTACTTC
CATAAGGETQYF
>TRBV10-2|TRBD1|TRBJ2-5|15|.
TGCGCCAGCAGTGAGGGACAGGGGCTCCAAGAGACCCAGTACTTC
CASSEGQGLQETQYF
>TRBV5-1|.|TRBJ2-3|15|.
TGCGCCAGCAGCGGAGGCGCTACCCGGGGAGATACGCAGTATTTT
CASSGGATRGDTQYF
>TRBV5-1|.|TRBJ2-1|13|few
TGCGCCAGCAGCTTACCACCAGGGGATGAGCAGTTCTTC
CASSLPPGDEQFF
>TRBV30|.|TRBJ1-5|15|.
TGTGCCTGGAGGGAAAGAAGTATCGGCAATCAGCCCCAGCATTTT
CAWRERSIGNQPQHF
>TRBV11-2|.|TRBJ1-4|14|once
TGTGCCAGCAGCTTACGCAGGGGCTACGAAAAACTGTTTTTT
CASSLRRGYEKLFF
>TRBV11-1|TRBD2|TRBJ2-5|15|.
TGTGCCAGCAGCTGGGGGCTAGCGGGAGGAGAGACCCAGTACTTC
CASSWGLAGGETQYF
>TRBV7-9|TRBD2|TRBJ2-3|15|once
TGTGCCAGCAGCTTAAGCGCGGGGGGCACAGATACGCAGTATTTT
CASSLSAGGTDTQYF
>TRBV6-4|.|TRBJ1-1|14|.
TGTGCCAGCAGGGCTGGCTCGGCGAACACTGAAGCTTTCTTT
CASRAGSANTEAFF
>TRBV7-2|TRBD1|TRBJ1-2|15|.
TGTGCCAGCAGCTTAGGGCAGGGGGCGAACTATGGCTACACCTTC
CASSLGQGANYGYTF
>TRBV28|.|TRBJ1-5|14|.
TGTGCCAGCAGTTTGCTGGGGGGGGTTCAGCCCCAGCATTTT
CASSLLGGVQPQHF
>TRBV30|.|TRBJ2-3|13|.
TGTGCCTGGAGTCCGGGGGCAACAGATACGCAGTATTTT
CAWSPGATDTQYF
>TRBV27|.|TRBJ1-5|16|once
TGTGCCAGCAGTTTGGGGACACCTTATAGCAATCAGCCCCAGCATTTT
CASSLGTPYSNQPQHF
>TRBV6-5|TRBD1|TRBJ1-5|14|.
TGTGCCAGTGCCGGGACAGGGTGGGGTCAGCCCCAGCATTTT
CASAGTGWGQPQHF
>TRBV28|TRBD1|TRBJ1-6|14|.
TGTGCCAGCAGACCCGGGACAGGGGACTCACCCCTCCACTTT
CASRPGTGDSPLHF
>TRBV2|.|TRBJ1-1|16|few
TGTGCCAGCAGTGGGTACGGTGGGGACGGCGGCACTGAAGCTTTCTTT
CASSGYGGDGGTEAFF
>TRBV29-1|TRBD1|TRBJ1-1|13|.
TGCAGCGTTTCGGACAGGGGGCTGACTGAAGCTTTCTTT
CSVSDRGLTEAFF
>TRBV5-1|.|TRBJ2-5|12|.
TGCGCCAGCAGCTCCTCCCAAGAGACCCAGTACTTC
CASSSSQETQYF
>TRBV4-1|TRBD2|TRBJ2-3|16|once
TGCGCCAGCAGCCAACTTCGACTAGCGGGGGCAGATACGCAGTATTTT
CASSQLRLAGADTQYF
>TRBV12-3/TRBV12-4|.|TRBJ2-2|12|.
TGTGCCAGCACCAGTATACCCGGGGAGCTGTTTTTT
CASTSIPGELFF
>TRBV9|.|TRBJ1-5|15|.
TGTGCCAGCAGCGTAGGATGGGACATTGGACAGCCCCAGCATTTT
CASSVGWDIGQPQHF
>TRBV12-3/TRBV12-4|TRBD2|TRBJ2-5|13|.
TGTGCCAGCAGTCGTAGGGGAGGGGAGACCCAGTACTTC
CASSRRGGETQYF
>TRBV25-1|.|TRBJ1-1|13|.
TGTGCCAGCAGTGAAAGCAGGGATACTGAAGCTTTCTTT
CASSESRDTEAFF
>TRBV9|.|TRBJ2-2|15|.
TGTGCCAGCAGCGTAGGTAATGCGGTTACCGGGGAGCTGTTTTTT
CASSVGNAVTGELFF
>TRBV19|TRBD1|TRBJ1-2|14|.
TGTGCCAGTAGTATCCAGGACAGGGCTTCTGGCTACACCTTC
CASSIQDRASGYTF